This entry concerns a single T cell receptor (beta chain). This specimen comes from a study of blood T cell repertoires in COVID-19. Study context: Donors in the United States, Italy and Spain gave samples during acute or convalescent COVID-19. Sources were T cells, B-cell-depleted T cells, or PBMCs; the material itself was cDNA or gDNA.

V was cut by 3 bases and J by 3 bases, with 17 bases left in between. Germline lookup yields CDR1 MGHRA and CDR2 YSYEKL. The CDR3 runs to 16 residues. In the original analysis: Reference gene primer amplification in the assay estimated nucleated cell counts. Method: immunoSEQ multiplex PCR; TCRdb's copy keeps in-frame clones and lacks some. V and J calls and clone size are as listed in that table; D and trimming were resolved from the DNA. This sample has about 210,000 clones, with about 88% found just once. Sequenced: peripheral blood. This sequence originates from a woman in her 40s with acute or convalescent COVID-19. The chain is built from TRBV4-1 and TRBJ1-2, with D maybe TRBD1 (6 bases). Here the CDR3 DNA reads TGCGCCAGCAGCCAGGGGGCCTTCGGCGTCTACTATGGCTACACCTTC. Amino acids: CASSQGAFGVYYGYTF.